The 27 T cell receptor beta chains below all came from one sample that was sequenced in a study of T-cell reconstitution after alpha-beta-depleted transplantation in children. Preparation of the TCRbeta library involved a method that used unique molecular identifiers. TCRdb passed the PCR reads through MiXCR, listing each CDR3 protein once. The sample records around 450,000 distinct CDR3 sequences, 43% being singletons. Sequencing was performed on PBMCs, taken before TCRalphabeta/CD19-depleted stem cell transplant. Every receptor here comes from a girl aged 2 to 9 with aplastic anemia, due to receive a stem cell transplant.

The chain joins TRBV9 to TRBJ2-7, with 10 bases identical to TRBD1. This CDR3 contains 15 residues. V shed 3 bases, J shed 4 bases, and the junction held 7 bases outside the gene matches. CDR1 and CDR2 from the germline V gene are SGDLS and YYNGEE. CDR3 protein: CASSEGDRGRYEQYF. In DNA, the CDR3 is TGTGCCAGCAGCGAAGGGGACAGGGGCAGGTACGAGCAGTACTTC. The full variable domain, in which reference TRBV9 and TRBJ2-7 provide the parts outside the CDR3, is DSGVTQTPKHLITATGQRVTLRCSPRSGDLSVYWYQQSLDQGLQFLIQYYNGEERAKGNILERFSAQQFPDLHSELNLSSLELGDSALYFCASSEGDRGRYEQYFGPGTRLTVT.

This clonotype was found many times. V is TRBV6-5 and J is TRBJ2-2; D not resolved. Trimming pared 2 bases from V and 1 base from J, leaving 5 bases between. Germline assignment: CDR1 MNHEY and CDR2 SVGAGI. The CDR3 extends over 14 amino acids. CDR3 region: CASSYSRNTGELFF. The CDR3 region has the DNA TGTGCCAGCAGTTACAGCCGGAACACCGGGGAGCTGTTTTTT.

V is TRBV12-3 or TRBV12-4 and J is TRBJ1-5; a possible D gene is TRBD1 (5 bases). The ends were cut back, 1 base at V and 7 bases at J, with 11 bases in the middle. The CDR3 sequence is 14 residues long. CDR3 region: CASSLGGVGQPQHF. CDR3 bases: TGTGCCAGCAGTTTAGGGGGGGTCGGGCAGCCCCAGCATTTT.

This clonotype was detected only a few times. The rearrangement uses TRBV7-9 and TRBJ2-6, with D hard to call. Trimming removed 4 bases from V and 4 bases from J, with 14 bases in between. Germline-derived CDR1 and CDR2 are SEHNR and FQNEAQ (reference sequence). The CDR3 is made up of 16 amino acids. The CDR3 DNA reads TGTGCCAGCAGCTCCGTATCCGTTCTGGGGGCCAACGTCCTGACTTTC. Protein product: CASSSVSVLGANVLTF.

This clonotype was seen a few times. The chain employs TRBV25-1 and TRBJ2-1, with D possibly being TRBD2 (5 bases). The V gene lost 8 bases and the J gene lost 7 bases, with 15 bases spanning the gap. This CDR3 contains 13 residues. In germline, CDR1 is MGHDK, CDR2 SYGVNS. DNA of the CDR3: TGTGCCAGCGGTCAGACCCGAGGGAATGAGCAGTTCTTC. Encoded protein: CASGQTRGNEQFF.

The table lists this clonotype with many counts. The chain combines TRBV4-3 with TRBJ2-2; D perhaps matches TRBD2 (6 bases). Looked up from germline, CDR1 is LGHNA and CDR2 is YSLEER. This CDR3 spans 16 amino acids. V was clipped by 0 bases and J by 7 bases, with 15 bases between them. In DNA form, the CDR3 reads TGCGCCAGCAGCCAAGATAGGGACCCCGGGGGCGGGGAGCTGTTTTTT. It is translated as CASSQDRDPGGGELFF.

This clonotype showed up many times. The chain is built from TRBV7-9 and TRBJ2-1; TRBD2 aligns across 13 bases. CDR3 size: 15 residues. CDR1 and CDR2 from the germline V gene are SEHNR and FQNEAQ (reference sequence). The trim removed 4 bases at V and 6 bases at J, leaving 3 bases unmatched. The CDR3 region has the DNA TGTGCCAGCAGCTCCGGGACTAGCGGGACCAATGAGCAGTTCTTC. It encodes CASSSGTSGTNEQFF.

Many counts were recorded for this clonotype. The V call is TRBV12-3 or TRBV12-4, the J call TRBJ2-1; D could derive from TRBD1 or TRBD2 (5 bases each). V was cut by 5 bases and J by 4 bases, with 21 bases left in between. The CDR3 has 17 amino acids. Written as DNA, the CDR3 is TGTGCCAGCAGTCCGAGATTCGAGAGGGGCCGATACAATGAGCAGTTCTTC. Its protein is CASSPRFERGRYNEQFF.

V gene TRBV20-1 combines with J gene TRBJ2-2; D is possibly TRBD2 (5 bases). Germline values: CDR1 DFQATT, CDR2 SNEGSKA (reference sequence). This CDR3 spans 13 amino acids. Trimming cost V 6 bases and J 1 base, with 9 bases left between them. CDR3 residues: CSAPGWNTGELFF. CDR3 coding DNA: TGCAGTGCCCCGGGGTGGAACACCGGGGAGCTGTTTTTT.

A few counts support this clonotype. The chain recombines TRBV25-1 with TRBJ1-2; TRBD1 matches at 9 bases. The CDR3 runs to 15 residues. Germline V lookup: CDR1 MGHDK, CDR2 SYGVNS. V was pared by 6 bases and J by 4 bases, with 9 bases of the junction left unmatched. The CDR3 reads CASSETGQGVYGYTF. The DNA of the CDR3 is TGTGCCAGCAGCGAAACGGGACAGGGCGTCTATGGCTACACCTTC.

The chain's CDR3 is CSALRGGETQYF. The CDR3 DNA is TGCAGTGCTCTCCGGGGGGGAGAGACCCAGTACTTC. This chain uses TRBV20-1 with TRBJ2-5; 8 bases align to TRBD2. Trimming cost V 5 bases and J 4 bases; bases outside gene matches: 3. The length of the CDR3 is 12 residues. Germline V lookup: CDR1 DFQATT, CDR2 SNEGSKA (reference sequence).

About this clonotype: Germline is not matched at one junction end, which may reflect a read error. The chain couples TRBV19 to TRBJ2-1, with 12 bases lining up with TRBD2. CDR3 length equals 18 residues. Germline values: CDR1 LNHDA, CDR2 SQIVND (reference sequence). CDR3 coding DNA: TGTGCGAGTAGTATAGTCCCTAGCGGGAGGGCCTATGCACAGGAGCAGTTCTTC. Translated, it gives CASSIVPSGRAYAQEQFF.

This clonotype showed up many times. The chain has TRBV20-1 and TRBJ2-1, with D hard to call. Germline V CDR1 and CDR2: DFQATT, SNEGSKA (reference sequence). The CDR3 has 11 residues. V was clipped by 3 bases and J by 10 bases, with 10 bases between them. CDR3: CSASWRWEQFF. The CDR3, as DNA: TGCAGTGCTAGTTGGAGATGGGAGCAGTTCTTC.

This clonotype was observed a handful of times. The J gene is TRBJ2-1, the V gene TRBV4-1; tentatively, D is TRBD2 (6 bases). This CDR3 is 14 amino acids long. The V gene lost 0 bases and the J gene lost 9 bases, with 12 bases spanning the gap. CDR1 MGHRA and CDR2 YSYEKL come from the germline V gene. The CDR3 sequence is CASSQDWGRFEQFF. In DNA form, the CDR3 reads TGCGCCAGCAGCCAAGATTGGGGGAGGTTTGAGCAGTTCTTC.

The chain joins TRBV7-6 to TRBJ2-7, with 13 nucleotides matching TRBD2. The CDR3 has 15 residues. The trim removed 3 bases at V and 3 bases at J, leaving 2 bases unmatched. Germline assignment: CDR1 SGHVS and CDR2 FNYEAQ. The CDR3 loop reads CASSFGTSGNYEQYF. Here the CDR3 DNA reads TGTGCCAGCAGCTTCGGGACTAGCGGGAACTACGAGCAGTACTTC.

The chain employs TRBV30 and TRBJ1-6, with TRBD1 identical over 7 bases. Germline CDR1 and CDR2: GTSNPN and SVGIG (reference sequence). This CDR3 region has 13 residues. Trimming removed 4 bases from V and 9 bases from J; junction bases left unmatched: 6. CDR3 sequence reads: CAWTRTGFSPLHF. The DNA of the CDR3 is TGTGCCTGGACAAGGACAGGTTTTTCACCCCTCCACTTT.

This clonotype was seen a few times. The chain carries TRBV18 and TRBJ2-1, with 7 bases fitting TRBD2. The germline V gene has CDR1 KGHSH and CDR2 LQKENI. V trimming: 0 bases; J trimming: 10 bases; junction bases outside the gene matches: 9. The CDR3 is made up of 15 amino acids. DNA for the CDR3: TGTGCCAGCTCACCACCTGACAGCGGGAAAGCGGAGCAGTTCTTC. This translates into CASSPPDSGKAEQFF.

The chain couples TRBV5-1 to TRBJ1-4, with D hard to call. V was pared by 8 bases and J by 5 bases, with 7 bases between. The CDR3 is made up of 11 amino acids. CDR1 and CDR2 (germline): SGHRS, YFSETQ. Written as DNA, the CDR3 is TGCGCCAGTCGTCTGAATGAAAAACTGTTTTTT. Its translation is CASRLNEKLFF.

This clonotype was recorded a few times. The chain links TRBV27 to TRBJ1-2, with D possibly TRBD1 on 5 matching bases. Trimming stripped 0 bases from V and 8 bases from J, with 13 bases between. CDR3 length: 14 residues. CDR1 MNHEY and CDR2 SMNVEV come from the germline V gene (reference sequence). The CDR3 is CASSLSRGSGGYTF. CDR3 nucleotides: TGTGCCAGCAGTTTATCCCGGGGGAGCGGCGGCTACACCTTC.

The rearrangement joins TRBV7-8 to TRBJ2-3; D is uncertain. Trimming removed 8 bases at V and 2 bases at J, with 11 bases between. The germline V gene encodes CDR1 SGHVS and CDR2 FQNEAQ. The CDR3 is 13 residues long. In nucleotides, the CDR3 is TGTGCCAGCCTGGCGCCCCTCACAGATACGCAGTATTTT. Translation gives CASLAPLTDTQYF.

The chain joins TRBV24-1 to TRBJ1-4; D gene uncertain. Germline CDR1 reads KGHDR; CDR2 reads SFDVKD. The CDR3 is 14 amino acids. V was trimmed by 3 bases and J by 8 bases, leaving 12 bases between them. The CDR3 is CATSDRSRPEKLFF. CDR3 bases: TGTGCCACCAGTGATCGGAGTCGACCCGAAAAACTGTTTTTT.

The chain is built from TRBV7-2 and TRBJ2-3; the match to TRBD1 covers 8 bases. The germline V gene has CDR1 SGHTA and CDR2 FQGNSA. The CDR3 covers 16 residues. Trimming removed 3 bases from V and 0 bases from J; junction bases left unmatched: 5. The CDR3, as DNA: TGTGCCAGCAGCTTTCAGGGGGCGCGGAGCACAGATACGCAGTATTTT. Its protein is CASSFQGARSTDTQYF.

The sample holds many counts of this clonotype. The chain is built from TRBV5-1 and TRBJ2-1; D remains unclear. The V and J ends lost 2 bases and 2 bases respectively, with 11 bases between them. CDR1 is SGHRS, CDR2 YFSETQ, per germline. This CDR3 has 15 amino acids. This chain's CDR3 is CASSFGLETYNEQFF. Here the CDR3 DNA reads TGCGCCAGCAGCTTCGGGCTCGAAACCTACAATGAGCAGTTCTTC.

This sequence joins TRBV5-1 and TRBJ2-7; TRBD2 agrees at 14 bases. J was trimmed by 1 base and V by 0 bases; bases with no gene match: 3. Germline values: CDR1 SGHRS, CDR2 YFSETQ. The CDR3 runs 17 residues. The CDR3: CASSLGTSGRTSYEQYF. CDR3 DNA sequence: TGCGCCAGCAGCTTGGGGACTAGCGGGAGGACGTCCTACGAGCAGTACTTC.

This chain links TRBV28 with TRBJ1-5; D uncertain. The length of the CDR3 is 11 residues. Per the germline V gene, CDR1 is MDHEN and CDR2 is SYDVKM. Trimming stripped 7 bases from V and 3 bases from J, with 4 bases between. The CDR3 reads CASTTNQPQHF. The CDR3 DNA follows: TGTGCCAGCACCACCAATCAGCCCCAGCATTTT.

The V and J genes are TRBV5-1 and TRBJ2-5; 11 bases fit TRBD2. Germline CDR1 is SGHRS and CDR2 is YFSETQ. Unmatched junction bases numbered 4, after V lost 4 bases and J lost 2 bases. CDR3 length: 15 amino acids. DNA of the CDR3: TGCGCCAGCAGCGAAGGGACTAGCGGACAAGAGACCCAGTACTTC. Its translation: CASSEGTSGQETQYF.

Many counts were recorded for this clonotype. The chain combines TRBV7-2 with TRBJ2-7; D tentatively reads TRBD1 or TRBD2 (5 bases each). CDR1 and CDR2 from the germline V gene are SGHTA and FQGNSA. The CDR3 consists of 14 residues. Trimming removed 1 base at V and 5 bases at J, with 12 bases between. The chain's CDR3 is CASSLDLGTHEQYF. In nucleotides, the CDR3 is TGTGCCAGCAGCTTAGATTTAGGGACCCACGAGCAGTACTTC. Based on the CDR3 plus reference TRBV7-2 and TRBJ2-7, the full variable domain is GAGVSQSPSNKVTEKGKDVELRCDPISGHTALYWYRQSLGQGLEFLIYFQGNSAPDKSGLPSDRFSAERTGGSVSTLTIQRTQQEDSAVYLCASSLDLGTHEQYFGPGTRLTVT.